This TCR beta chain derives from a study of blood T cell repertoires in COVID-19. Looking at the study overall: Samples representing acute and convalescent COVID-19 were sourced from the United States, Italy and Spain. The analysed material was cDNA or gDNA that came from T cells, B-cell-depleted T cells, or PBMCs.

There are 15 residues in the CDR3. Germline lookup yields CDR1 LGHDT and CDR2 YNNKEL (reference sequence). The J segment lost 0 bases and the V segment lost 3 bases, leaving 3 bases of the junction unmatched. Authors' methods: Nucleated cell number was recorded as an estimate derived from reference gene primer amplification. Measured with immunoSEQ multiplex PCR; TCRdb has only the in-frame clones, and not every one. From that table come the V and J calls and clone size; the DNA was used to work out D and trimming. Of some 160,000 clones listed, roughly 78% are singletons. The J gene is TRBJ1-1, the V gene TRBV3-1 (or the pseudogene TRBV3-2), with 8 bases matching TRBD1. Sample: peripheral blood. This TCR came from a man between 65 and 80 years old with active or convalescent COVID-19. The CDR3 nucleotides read TGTGCCAGCAGCCAGCGACAGGGGATGAACACTGAAGCTTTCTTT. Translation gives CASSQRQGMNTEAFF.